These 15 T cell receptor beta chains share one sample of origin, sequenced in a study of T cell repertoires in cytomegalovirus infection. Their antigen targets remain unknown. TCRdb reanalysed the reads using MiXCR and keeps one entry per CDR3 protein. The sample holds 750,000 to 950,000 distinct CDR3 sequences, about 29% seen once. Source: cultured CD8+ T cells from PBMCs, taken from culture after CMV antigen stimulation. The receptors originated from a human donor in good health (CMV status not recorded). Some clones in this sample may be carry-over from other donors' samples.

This clonotype has a handful of counts. The chain has TRBV20-1 and TRBJ2-7; D is unresolved. Between the trimmed V and J ends, which lost 3 bases and 2 bases, there was a span of 8 bases. The V gene's germline CDR1 is DFQATT and CDR2 SNEGSKA (reference sequence). The CDR3 loop spans 12 amino acids. The DNA of the CDR3 is TGCAGTGCTAGGGTCAGGACCTACGAGCAGTACTTC. Residues: CSARVRTYEQYF.

This clonotype was observed a few times. The chain couples TRBV9 to TRBJ2-1; 7 bases agree with TRBD2. Germline V gives CDR1 SGDLS, CDR2 YYNGEE. The CDR3 consists of 15 residues. V lost 2 bases and J lost 9; bases outside the gene matches: 11. CDR3 bases: TGTGCCAGCAGCGTTGGTCTAGCGGCCTTGGGTGAGCAGTTCTTC. It codes for CASSVGLAALGEQFF.

This clonotype was recorded at least ten times. V usage is TRBV7-2 and J usage is TRBJ1-5; TRBD1 agrees at 8 bases. The CDR3 is made up of 16 amino acids. The V segment lost 5 bases and the J segment 0 bases; nucleotides outside the gene matches: 6. Germline V gene data show CDR1 as SGHTA and CDR2 as FQGNSA. CDR3 in amino acids: CASSKWTGYSNQPQHF. Written as DNA, the CDR3 is TGTGCCAGCAGCAAATGGACAGGGTATAGCAATCAGCCCCAGCATTTT.

This clonotype was detected many times. The rearrangement joins TRBV7-2 to TRBJ2-3; TRBD1 or TRBD2 may be the D gene (5 bases each). Trimming removed 9 bases from V and 0 bases from J, with 16 bases in between. CDR1 SGHTA and CDR2 FQGNSA come from the germline V gene. The CDR3 covers 15 residues. The CDR3 DNA reads as TGTGCCAGTAACGACGTGGGACGGAGCACAGATACGCAGTATTTT. Translation: CASNDVGRSTDTQYF.

This clonotype has ten or more counts. This chain links TRBV7-8 with TRBJ2-2; D call uncertain. Looked up from germline, CDR1 is SGHVS and CDR2 is FQNEAQ. The V gene lost 10 bases and the J gene lost 7 bases, with 10 bases spanning the gap. The CDR3 has 11 residues. CDR3 in amino acids: CAIGRVGELFF. CDR3 nucleotide sequence: TGTGCCATCGGAAGGGTCGGGGAGCTGTTTTTT.

The sample holds many counts of this clonotype. The chain uses TRBV12-3 or TRBV12-4 and TRBJ2-7, with TRBD1 matching 11 bases. The CDR3 sequence is 18 residues long. The ends lost 5 bases at V and 2 bases at J; junction bases unmatched: 14. The CDR3 reads CASSPGTGGSVGTYEQYV. The CDR3 coding sequence is TGTGCCAGCAGTCCGGGGACAGGGGGAAGCGTCGGAACCTACGAGCAGTACGTC.

This clonotype came up once. The chain employs TRBV2 and TRBJ1-1; D remains unclear. The CDR3 spans 15 residues. Trimming removed 2 bases at V and 6 bases at J, with 16 bases between. Germline V lookup: CDR1 SNHLY, CDR2 FYNNEI. This CDR3 reads CASSEYPPGLAEAFF. CDR3 sequence (DNA): TGTGCCAGCAGTGAATACCCCCCCGGACTCGCTGAAGCTTTCTTT.

V and J are TRBV6-5 and TRBJ1-1; possibly TRBD1 for D (6 bases). V lost 2 bases to trimming and J lost 9 bases, with 13 bases between them. Germline loops: CDR1 MNHEY, CDR2 SVGAGI. CDR3 size: 13 residues. CDR3 bases: TGTGCCAGCAGTTACCTACAGACAGGAAAAGCTTTCTTT. Protein product: CASSYLQTGKAFF.

This clonotype was seen a handful of times. V gene TRBV7-9 combines with J gene TRBJ2-2; a possible D gene is TRBD2 (5 bases). Between the trimmed V and J ends, which lost 9 bases and 5 bases, there was a span of 19 bases. The CDR3 runs to 15 residues. Germline values: CDR1 SEHNR, CDR2 FQNEAQ (reference sequence). DNA for the CDR3: TGTGCCAGTCCAGCGGTCCCCGTTAGAACCGGGGAGCTGTTTTTT. Translating it yields CASPAVPVRTGELFF.

This chain joins TRBV10-3 and TRBJ1-5; unclear D gene. V shed 3 bases and J shed 3 bases, with 6 bases lying between them. CDR3 length equals 13 residues. Germline V gene data show CDR1 as ENHRY and CDR2 as SYGVKD. CDR3: CAISDTSNQPQHF. The CDR3 nucleotides read TGTGCCATCAGTGACACGTCCAATCAGCCCCAGCATTTT.

This clonotype has more than one count but fewer than ten. V and J are TRBV4-2 and TRBJ1-2; a weak D match, TRBD1 (6 bases). The ends were cut back, 2 bases at V and 4 bases at J, with 14 bases in the middle. Germline V gives CDR1 LGHNA, CDR2 YNFKEQ. CDR3 size: 15 residues. Here the CDR3 DNA reads TGTGCCAGCAGCCAATCTCTAGACAGGAGCTATGGCTACACCTTC. This codes for CASSQSLDRSYGYTF.

The chain couples TRBV6-6 to TRBJ2-2; a possible D gene is TRBD1 (6 bases). Germline V gene data show CDR1 as MNHNY and CDR2 as SVGAGI (reference sequence). V lost 9 bases and J lost 0, with 11 bases in between. This CDR3 comprises 14 residues. The CDR3 region has the DNA TGTGCCAGTAGGGGGACCCCGAACACCGGGGAGCTGTTTTTT. Protein product: CASRGTPNTGELFF.

The gene calls are TRBV24-1 and TRBJ2-1; 12 positions match TRBD2. J was trimmed by 4 bases and V by 4 bases; bases with no gene match: 7. Germline V gene lookup returns CDR1 KGHDR and CDR2 SFDVKD. The CDR3 has 17 amino acids. The CDR3 here is CATSERTTSGGYNEQFF. The CDR3 DNA reads TGTGCCACCAGTGAGCGGACGACTAGCGGGGGATACAATGAGCAGTTCTTC.

This clonotype was recorded a few times. This sequence joins TRBV9 and TRBJ1-3, with TRBD1 as a possible D gene (5 bases). There are 16 residues in the CDR3. V gave up 0 bases and J gave up 0 bases, with 10 bases separating them. Germline CDR1 is SGDLS and CDR2 is YYNGEE. CDR3 in DNA: TGTGCCAGCAGCGTAGGTCCAGGGTCCTCTGGAAACACCATATATTTT. Translated, it gives CASSVGPGSSGNTIYF. Full variable domain (remainder filled in from reference TRBV9 and TRBJ1-3): DSGVTQTPKHLITATGQRVTLRCSPRSGDLSVYWYQQSLDQGLQFLIQYYNGEERAKGNILERFSAQQFPDLHSELNLSSLELGDSALYFCASSVGPGSSGNTIYFGEGSWLTVV.

In this sample, this clonotype turned up a few times. The chain joins TRBV12-3 or TRBV12-4 to TRBJ1-2; D unclear. Trimming removed 7 bases from V and 2 bases from J, with 11 bases in between. This CDR3 has 13 amino acids. The CDR3: CASTSSSNYGYTF. CDR3 in DNA: TGTGCCAGCACCTCATCTTCGAACTATGGCTACACCTTC.